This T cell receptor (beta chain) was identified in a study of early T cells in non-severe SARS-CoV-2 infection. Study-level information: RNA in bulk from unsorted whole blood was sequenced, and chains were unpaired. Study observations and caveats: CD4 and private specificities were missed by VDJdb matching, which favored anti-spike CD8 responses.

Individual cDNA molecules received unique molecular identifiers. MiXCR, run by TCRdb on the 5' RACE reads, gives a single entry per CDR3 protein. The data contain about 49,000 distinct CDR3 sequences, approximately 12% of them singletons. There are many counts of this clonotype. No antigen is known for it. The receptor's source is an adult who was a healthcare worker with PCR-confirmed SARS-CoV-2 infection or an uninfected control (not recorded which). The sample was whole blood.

The CDR3 protein is CASSPRGTPYEQYF. DNA for the CDR3: TGTGCCAGCAGCCCCAGGGGAACCCCCTACGAGCAGTACTTC. The chain uses TRBV11-2 and TRBJ2-7; possibly TRBD1 for D (6 bases). Trimming pared 5 bases from V and 2 bases from J, leaving 13 bases between. The CDR3 totals 14 residues. The germline gives CDR1 SGHAT, CDR2 FQNNGV.